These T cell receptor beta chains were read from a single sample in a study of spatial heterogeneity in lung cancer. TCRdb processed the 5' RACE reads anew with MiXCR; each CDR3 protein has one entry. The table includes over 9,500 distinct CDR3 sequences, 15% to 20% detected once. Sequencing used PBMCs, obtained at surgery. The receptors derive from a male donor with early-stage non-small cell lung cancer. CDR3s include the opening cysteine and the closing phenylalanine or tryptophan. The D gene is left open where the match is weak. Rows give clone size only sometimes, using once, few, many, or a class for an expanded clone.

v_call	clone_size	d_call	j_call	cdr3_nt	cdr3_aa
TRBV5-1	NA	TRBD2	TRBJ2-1	TGCGCCAGCAGCTCCCCGGGACTAGCGGGTTTAAGGTCCTATGAGCAGTTCTTC	CASSSPGLAGLRSYEQFF
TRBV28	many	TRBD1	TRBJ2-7	TGTGCCAGCAGTACCGGGACAGGGGTCAACGAGCAGTACTTC	CASSTGTGVNEQYF
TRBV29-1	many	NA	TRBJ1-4	TGCAGCGTCTCCGAGGGATGGAGCGAAAAACTGTTTTTT	CSVSEGWSEKLFF
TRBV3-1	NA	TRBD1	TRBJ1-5	TGTGCCAGCAGCACCGGGACAGCGCACAATCAGCCCCAGCATTTT	CASSTGTAHNQPQHF
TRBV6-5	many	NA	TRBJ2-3	TGTGCCAGCAGTTACGGGCAGATAACAGATACGCAGTATTTT	CASSYGQITDTQYF
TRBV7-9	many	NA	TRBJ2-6	TGTGCCAGCAGCTTAGGCCAGGGCTTTACTGGGGCCAACGTCCTGACTTTC	CASSLGQGFTGANVLTF
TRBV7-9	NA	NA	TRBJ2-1	TGTGCCAGCAGCCCGACTCCATACTCGGGCTTCGGGGAGCAGTTCTTC	CASSPTPYSGFGEQFF
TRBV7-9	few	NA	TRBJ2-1	TGTGCCAGCAGCTTAGATGGCCCACAGGGTGAGCAGTTCTTC	CASSLDGPQGEQFF
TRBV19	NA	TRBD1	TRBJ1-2	TGTGCCAGTTGGGACAGCCCCTATGGCTACACCTTC	CASWDSPYGYTF
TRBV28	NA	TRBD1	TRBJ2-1	TGTGCCAGCAGTTTAAGGCAGGGACAGGGTGGCAATGAGCAGTTCTTC	CASSLRQGQGGNEQFF
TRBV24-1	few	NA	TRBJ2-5	TGTGCCACCAGTCAGGGGGGGCAAGAGACCCAGTACTTC	CATSQGGQETQYF
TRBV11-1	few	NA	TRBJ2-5	TGTGCCAGCAGCTATAACATCCGAACGGAGACCCAGTACTTC	CASSYNIRTETQYF
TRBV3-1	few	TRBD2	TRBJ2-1	TGTGCCAGCAGCCAATTTAGCGGGAGAGACTACAATGAGCAGTTCTTC	CASSQFSGRDYNEQFF
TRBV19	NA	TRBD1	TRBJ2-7	TGTGCCAGTAGTGCGACAGGGGGAATCTACGAGCAGTACTTC	CASSATGGIYEQYF
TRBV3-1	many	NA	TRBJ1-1	TGTGCCAGCAGCCTCAGGATTATGAACACTGAAGCTTTCTTT	CASSLRIMNTEAFF
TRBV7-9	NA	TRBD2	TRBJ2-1	TGTGCCAGCAGAAGTACTAGCGGGACATGCAATGAGCAGTTCTTC	CASRSTSGTCNEQFF
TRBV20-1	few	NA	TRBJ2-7	TGCAGTGCTCCTCCTTGGGAAAACTCCTACGAGCAGTACTTC	CSAPPWENSYEQYF
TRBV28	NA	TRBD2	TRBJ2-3	TGTGCTAGTCTAGCGGCCGACACAGATACGCAGTATTTT	CASLAADTDTQYF
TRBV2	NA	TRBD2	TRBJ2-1	TGTGCCAGCAGTGAATCGGGGAGGGCGTACAATGAGCAGTTCTTC	CASSESGRAYNEQFF
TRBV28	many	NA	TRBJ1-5	TGTGCCAGCAGTTTCCGGGTTCAGCCCCAGCATTTT	CASSFRVQPQHF
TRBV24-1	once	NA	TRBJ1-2	TGTGCCACCAGTGGCCCTCAGGGAAACTATGGCTACACCTTC	CATSGPQGNYGYTF
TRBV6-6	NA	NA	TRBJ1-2	TGTGCCAGCAGTTCACAGGGTGACTATGGCTACACCTTC	CASSSQGDYGYTF
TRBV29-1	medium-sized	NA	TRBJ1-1	TGCAGCGTTGGCCAACTCCAGGGCACTGAAGCTTTCTTT	CSVGQLQGTEAFF
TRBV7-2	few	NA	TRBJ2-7	TGTGCCAGCAGCTTAGGGCGGGAGCAGTACTTC	CASSLGREQYF
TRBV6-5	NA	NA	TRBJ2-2	TGTGCCAGCAGTTATTCTTCTAGCTACGACGCCGGGGAGCTGTTTTTT	CASSYSSSYDAGELFF
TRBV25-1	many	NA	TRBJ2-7	TGTGCCAGCAGTGAATGGGAAGGGGAGGCCGAGGAGCAGTACTTC	CASSEWEGEAEEQYF
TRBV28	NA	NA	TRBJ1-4	TGTGCCAGCAGTTCCCCCCAGGGAGGGGGTGAAAATCTGTTTTTT	CASSSPQGGGENLFF
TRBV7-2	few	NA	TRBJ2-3	TGTGCCAGCAGCTTGTTCGGGACCCATGGAGATACGCAGTATTTT	CASSLFGTHGDTQYF
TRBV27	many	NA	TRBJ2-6	TGTGCCAGCAGTTTCTTCCAGGACGCCAACGTCCTGACTTTC	CASSFFQDANVLTF
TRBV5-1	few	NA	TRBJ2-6	TGCGCCAGCAGCTTGGAGCTGGCTGGGGCCAACGTCCTGACTTTC	CASSLELAGANVLTF
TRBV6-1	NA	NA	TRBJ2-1	TGTGCCAGCACGCCAGGGGTAGTAGCGGGTGAGCAGTTCTTC	CASTPGVVAGEQFF
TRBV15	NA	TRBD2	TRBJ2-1	TGTGCCACCAGCAGAGATCGCGGCGGGAGGCCTCGCAATGAGCAGTTCTTC	CATSRDRGGRPRNEQFF
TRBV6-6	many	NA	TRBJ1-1	TGTGCCAGCAGTTTGGACGCCCTTGAAGCTTTCTTT	CASSLDALEAFF
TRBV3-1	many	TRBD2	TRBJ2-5	TGTGCCAGCAGCCAAGATTTGACTAGCGGGAGCCTTGAGACCCAGTACTTC	CASSQDLTSGSLETQYF
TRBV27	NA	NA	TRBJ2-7	TGTGCCAGCAGTTGGACACCTACCTACGAGCAGTACTTC	CASSWTPTYEQYF
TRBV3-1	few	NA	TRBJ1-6	TGTGCCAGCAGCCATTTCCGGGCCAATAATTCACCCCTCCACTTT	CASSHFRANNSPLHF
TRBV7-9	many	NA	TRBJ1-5	TGTGCCAGCAGCTTAGGCACCCAACGCAATCAGCCCCAGCATTTT	CASSLGTQRNQPQHF
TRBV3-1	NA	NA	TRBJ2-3	TGTGCCAGCAGCCAAGAGTCCACAGATACGCAGTATTTT	CASSQESTDTQYF
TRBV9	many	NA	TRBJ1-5	TGTGCCAGCAGCGTAGGACGGAGCAATCAGCCCCAGCATTTT	CASSVGRSNQPQHF
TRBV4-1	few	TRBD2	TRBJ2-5	TGCGCCAGCAGCCAAGATGGCCTAGCGGTTTTCCAAGAGACCCAGTACTTC	CASSQDGLAVFQETQYF
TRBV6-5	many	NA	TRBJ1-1	TGTGCCAGCAAGCGGGGTGAGGAAATGAACACTGAAGCTTTCTTT	CASKRGEEMNTEAFF
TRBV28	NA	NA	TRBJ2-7	TGTGCCAGCAGTCCTAGGACTAACTCCTACGAGCAGTACTTC	CASSPRTNSYEQYF
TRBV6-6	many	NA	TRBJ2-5	TGTGCCAGCGGTCAAGGGACTTCGAAAGAGACCCAGTACTTC	CASGQGTSKETQYF
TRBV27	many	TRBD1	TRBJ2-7	TGTGCCAGCACCCGGACAGGTACCTACGAGCAGTACTTC	CASTRTGTYEQYF
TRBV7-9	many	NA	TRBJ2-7	TGTGCCAGCAGCTTGGGACAACCCTACGAGCAGTACTTC	CASSLGQPYEQYF
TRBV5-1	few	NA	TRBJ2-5	TGCGCCAGCAGCTTGGCCACAAGAAGTCAAGAGACCCAGTACTTC	CASSLATRSQETQYF
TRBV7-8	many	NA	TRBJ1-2	TGTGCCAGCAGCTTAGATCGGGATTCCTATGGCTACACCTTC	CASSLDRDSYGYTF
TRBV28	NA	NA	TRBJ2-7	TGTGCCAGCAGTTCCCCCGGCGGAAGCTCCTACGAGCAGTACTTC	CASSSPGGSSYEQYF
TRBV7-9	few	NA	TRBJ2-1	TGTGCCAGCAGCTTACGACAATACAATGAGCAGTTCTTC	CASSLRQYNEQFF
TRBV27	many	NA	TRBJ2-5	TGTGCCAGCAGTGACCAAGAGACCCAGTACTTC	CASSDQETQYF